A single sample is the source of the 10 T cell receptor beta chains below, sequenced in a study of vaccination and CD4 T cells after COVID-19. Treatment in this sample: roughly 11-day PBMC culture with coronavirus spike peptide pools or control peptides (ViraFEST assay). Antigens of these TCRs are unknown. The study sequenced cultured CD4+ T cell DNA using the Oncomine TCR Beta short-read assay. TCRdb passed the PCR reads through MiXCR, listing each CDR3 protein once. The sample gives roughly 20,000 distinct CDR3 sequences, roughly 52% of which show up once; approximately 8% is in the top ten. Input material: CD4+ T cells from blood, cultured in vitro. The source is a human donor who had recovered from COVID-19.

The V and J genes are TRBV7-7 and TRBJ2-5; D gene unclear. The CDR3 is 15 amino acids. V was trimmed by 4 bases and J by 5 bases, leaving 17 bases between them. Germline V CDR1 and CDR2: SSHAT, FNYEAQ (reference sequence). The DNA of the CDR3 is TGTGCCAGCAGCTCGATTCTTCGTATGGGGGAGACCCAGTACTTC. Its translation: CASSSILRMGETQYF.

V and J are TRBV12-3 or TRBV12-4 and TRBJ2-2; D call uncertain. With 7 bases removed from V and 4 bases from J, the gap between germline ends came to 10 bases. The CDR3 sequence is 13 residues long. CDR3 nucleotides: TGTGCCAGCAAGCAGTTTACCACCGGGGAGCTGTTTTTT. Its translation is CASKQFTTGELFF.

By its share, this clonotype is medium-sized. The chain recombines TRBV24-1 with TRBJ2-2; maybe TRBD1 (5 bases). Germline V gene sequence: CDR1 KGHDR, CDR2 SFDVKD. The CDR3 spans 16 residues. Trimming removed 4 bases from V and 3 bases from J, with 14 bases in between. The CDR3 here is CATSDPARGDTGELFF. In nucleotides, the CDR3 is TGTGCCACCAGTGACCCAGCTAGGGGCGACACCGGGGAGCTGTTTTTT.

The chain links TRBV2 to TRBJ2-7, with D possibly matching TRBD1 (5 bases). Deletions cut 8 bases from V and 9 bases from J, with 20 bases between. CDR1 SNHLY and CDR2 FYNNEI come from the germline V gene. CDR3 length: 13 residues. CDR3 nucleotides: TGTGCCAGCTTATTCTTAGGGGTAGGGGTGCAGTACTTC. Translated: CASLFLGVGVQYF.

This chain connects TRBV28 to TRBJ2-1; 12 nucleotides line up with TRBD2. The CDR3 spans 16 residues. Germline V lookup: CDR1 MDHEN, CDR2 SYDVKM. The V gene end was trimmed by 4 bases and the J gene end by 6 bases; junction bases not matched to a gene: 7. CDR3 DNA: TGTGCCAGCAGTTGGACTAGCGGGATGATCGGCAATGAGCAGTTCTTC. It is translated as CASSWTSGMIGNEQFF. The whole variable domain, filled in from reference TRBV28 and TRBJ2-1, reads DVKVTQSSRYLVKRTGEKVFLECVQDMDHENMFWYRQDPGLGLRLIYFSYDVKMKEKGDIPEGYSVSREKKERFSLILESASTNQTSMYLCASSWTSGMIGNEQFFGPGTRLTVL.

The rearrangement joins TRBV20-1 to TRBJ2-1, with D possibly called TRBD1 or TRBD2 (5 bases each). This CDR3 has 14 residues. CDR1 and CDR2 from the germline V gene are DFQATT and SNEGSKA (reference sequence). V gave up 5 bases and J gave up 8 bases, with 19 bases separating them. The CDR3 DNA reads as TGCAGTGCTCGGGGACGTTTGGGAACGGATGAGCAGTTCTTC. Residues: CSARGRLGTDEQFF.

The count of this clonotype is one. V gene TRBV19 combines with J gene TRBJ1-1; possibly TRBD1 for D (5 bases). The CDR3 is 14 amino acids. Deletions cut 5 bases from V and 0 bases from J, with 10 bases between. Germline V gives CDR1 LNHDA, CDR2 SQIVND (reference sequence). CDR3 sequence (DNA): TGTGCCAGTAGTCAGGGACTCTTGAACACTGAAGCTTTCTTT. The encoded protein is CASSQGLLNTEAFF. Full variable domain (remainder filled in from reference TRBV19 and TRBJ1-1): DGGITQSPKYLFRKEGQNVTLSCEQNLNHDAMYWYRQDPGQGLRLIYYSQIVNDFQKGDIAEGYSVSREKKESFPLTVTSAQKNPTAFYLCASSQGLLNTEAFFGQGTRLTVV.

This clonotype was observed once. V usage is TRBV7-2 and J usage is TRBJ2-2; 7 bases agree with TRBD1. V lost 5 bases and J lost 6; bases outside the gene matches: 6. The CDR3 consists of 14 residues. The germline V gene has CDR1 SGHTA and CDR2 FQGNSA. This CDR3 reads CASSRQQGPGELFF. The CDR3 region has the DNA TGTGCCAGCAGCCGCCAACAGGGGCCCGGGGAGCTGTTTTTT.

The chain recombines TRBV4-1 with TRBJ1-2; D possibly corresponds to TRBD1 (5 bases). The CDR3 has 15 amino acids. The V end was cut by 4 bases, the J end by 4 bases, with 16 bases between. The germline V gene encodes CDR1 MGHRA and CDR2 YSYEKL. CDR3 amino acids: CASSLWQGDRYGYTF. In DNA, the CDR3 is TGCGCCAGCAGCCTATGGCAGGGTGATCGCTATGGCTACACCTTC.

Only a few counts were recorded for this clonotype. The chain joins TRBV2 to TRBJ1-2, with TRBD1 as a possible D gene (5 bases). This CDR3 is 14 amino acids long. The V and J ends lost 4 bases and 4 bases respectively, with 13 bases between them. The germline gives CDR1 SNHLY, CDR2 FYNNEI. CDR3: CASSGAGPSYGYTF. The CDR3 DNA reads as TGTGCCAGCAGTGGCGCAGGGCCCAGCTATGGCTACACCTTC.